This TCR beta chain is from a study of control samples from healthy donors and cancer patients. TCRdb's copy holds only in-frame clones and misses some; the assay was immunoSEQ multiplex PCR. This table holds 150,000 to 200,000 clones, around nine tenths found once. Trimming removed 6 bases from V and 1 base from J, with 12 bases in between. The CDR3 extends over 14 amino acids. Germline loops: CDR1 SGHAT, CDR2 FQDESV (reference sequence). The sequence came from a man aged 25-40 years in good health. The chain combines TRBV11-1 with TRBJ1-1; D remains ambiguous. The sequencing input was blood. DNA for the CDR3: TGTGCCAGCAGTTTACCAACAGAGAACACTGAAGCTTTCTTT. Translation: CASSLPTENTEAFF.